These 14 T cell receptor beta chains were sequenced from one sample in a study of radiotherapy plus CTLA-4 blockade in lung cancer. Assay: immunoSEQ multiplex PCR; the TCRdb copy retains only in-frame clones and omits some. The table has roughly 90,000 clones, roughly 80% seen once; the top ten hold about a quarter. The sample consisted of peripheral blood, taken from a patient treated with radiotherapy plus ipilimumab. The receptors come from a human donor with non-small cell lung cancer that progressed on radiotherapy plus ipilimumab.

V is TRBV7-8 and J is TRBJ2-3, with D possibly being TRBD1 or TRBD2 (5 bases each). CDR3 size: 13 residues. Deletions cut 3 bases from V and 10 bases from J, with 14 bases between. Germline CDR1 SGHVS, CDR2 FQNEAQ. The CDR3 loop is CASSFPVGTAQYF. CDR3 nucleotides: TGTGCCAGCAGCTTCCCCGTGGGGACGGCGCAGTATTTT. The full variable domain, with the rest looked up from reference TRBV7-8 and TRBJ2-3, is GAGVSQSPRYKVAKRGQDVALRCDPISGHVSLFWYQQALGQGPEFLTYFQNEAQLDKSGLPSDRFFAERPEGSVSTLKIQRTQQEDSAVYLCASSFPVGTAQYFGPGTRLTVL.

CDR3 residues: CASSGGQGYNSPLHF. CDR3 nucleotides: TGTGCCAGCAGCGGTGGACAGGGCTATAATTCACCCCTCCACTTT. The chain joins TRBV5-6 to TRBJ1-6; 8 nucleotides line up with TRBD1. Germline V gene sequence: CDR1 SGHDT, CDR2 YYEEEE. J was trimmed by 3 bases and V by 4 bases; bases with no gene match: 3. There are 15 residues in the CDR3.

In this sample, this clone turned up a few times. This chain links TRBV25-1 with TRBJ2-7; no definite D call. Germline V CDR1 and CDR2: MGHDK, SYGVNS. The CDR3 consists of 13 residues. The V and J ends lost 8 bases and 0 bases respectively, with 11 bases between them. The CDR3, as DNA: TGTGCCAGCCGCCCCCCGGGCTCCTACGAGCAGTACTTC. It is translated as CASRPPGSYEQYF.

This clone was found once. This sequence joins TRBV29-1 and TRBJ1-2; D perhaps matches TRBD1 (5 bases). The length of the CDR3 is 12 residues. Germline lookup yields CDR1 SQVTM and CDR2 ANQGSEA. V was shortened by 4 bases and J by 4 bases, with 10 bases between the two germline ends. The chain's CDR3 is CSVAQGGYGYTF. The CDR3 DNA is TGCAGCGTTGCCCAGGGTGGCTATGGCTACACCTTC.

This rearrangement joins TRBV11-1 to TRBJ2-1; 11 nucleotides align to TRBD2. The trim removed 6 bases at V and 8 bases at J, leaving 6 bases unmatched. From germline, CDR1 is SGHAT and CDR2 FQDESV (reference sequence). There are 14 residues in the CDR3. The CDR3 region has the DNA TGTGCCAGCAGTGAGGGACTAGCGGTCCATGAGCAGTTCTTC. Protein: CASSEGLAVHEQFF.

The chain employs TRBV9 and TRBJ2-2; 7 bases match TRBD1. The CDR3 is 17 amino acids. Germline values: CDR1 SGDLS, CDR2 YYNGEE. Germline trimming cut 0 bases from V and 4 bases from J; bases unmatched to any gene: 9. Written as DNA, the CDR3 is TGTGCCAGCAGCGTAGATGGCACAGGGGTAGGCACCGGGGAGCTGTTTTTT. Translation gives CASSVDGTGVGTGELFF.

V and J are TRBV27 and TRBJ2-1; D may be TRBD1 or TRBD2 (5 bases each). Per the germline V gene, CDR1 is MNHEY and CDR2 is SMNVEV (reference sequence). V gave up 11 bases and J gave up 6 bases, with 20 bases separating them. The CDR3 contains 14 residues. The CDR3 DNA follows: TGTGCCTCTTGCCGGGATATTGGGGGCAATGAGCAGTTCTTC. It is translated as CASCRDIGGNEQFF.

The chain has TRBV28 and TRBJ2-7; TRBD2 agrees at 16 bases. Germline V gene sequence: CDR1 MDHEN, CDR2 SYDVKM. The V gene end was trimmed by 3 bases and the J gene end by 6 bases; junction bases not matched to a gene: 5. This CDR3 has 16 amino acids. The CDR3 DNA is TGTGCCAGCAGTTTCCCCGGGACTAGCGGGAGGGGCGAGCAGTACTTC. It yields the protein CASSFPGTSGRGEQYF.

This chain joins TRBV6-4 and TRBJ1-5, with D perhaps matching TRBD1 (5 bases). Germline values: CDR1 MRHNA, CDR2 SNTAGT. This CDR3 spans 15 amino acids. V lost 4 bases to trimming and J lost 3 bases, with 13 bases between them. DNA for the CDR3: TGTGCCAGCAGTGTCTACAGGAGGGTCAATCAGCCCCAGCATTTT. It yields the protein CASSVYRRVNQPQHF.

The rearrangement uses TRBV28 and TRBJ2-1; 9 bases fit TRBD1. In germline, CDR1 is MDHEN, CDR2 SYDVKM. The CDR3 has 14 amino acids. Trimming cost V 11 bases and J 2 bases; bases outside gene matches: 7. The CDR3 sequence is CAGSTGGPYNEQFF. The DNA of the CDR3 is TGTGCCGGATCGACAGGGGGGCCCTACAATGAGCAGTTCTTC.

The CDR3 spells CASSLYPTGIETYEQYF. As DNA, the CDR3 is TGTGCCAGCAGTTTATATCCAACAGGGATCGAAACCTACGAGCAGTACTTC. This chain joins TRBV27 and TRBJ2-7; a possible D gene is TRBD1 (6 bases). V was shortened by 1 base and J by 2 bases, with 18 bases between the two germline ends. The CDR3 is made up of 17 amino acids. CDR1 is MNHEY, CDR2 SMNVEV, per germline (reference sequence).

V gene TRBV7-8 combines with J gene TRBJ2-2; D tentatively fits TRBD1 or TRBD2 (5 bases each). The CDR3 runs to 15 residues. Looked up from germline, CDR1 is SGHVS and CDR2 is FQNEAQ. The V end lost 1 base, the J end lost 8 bases, and 14 bases lay between the germline ends. Here the CDR3 reads CASSLERDGWGELFF. Written as DNA, the CDR3 is TGTGCCAGCAGCTTAGAACGGGACGGTTGGGGGGAGCTGTTTTTT. Combining the CDR3 with reference TRBV7-8 and TRBJ2-2 gives the whole variable domain GAGVSQSPRYKVAKRGQDVALRCDPISGHVSLFWYQQALGQGPEFLTYFQNEAQLDKSGLPSDRFFAERPEGSVSTLKIQRTQQEDSAVYLCASSLERDGWGELFFGEGSRLTVL.

The rearrangement links TRBV6-1 to TRBJ2-7; TRBD2 aligns across 11 bases. CDR1 is MNHNS, CDR2 SASEGT, per germline. The ends lost 7 bases at V and 1 base at J; junction bases unmatched: 3. CDR3 length equals 14 residues. The CDR3 reads CASIGTSGSYEQYF. In nucleotides, the CDR3 is TGTGCCAGCATCGGGACTAGCGGTTCCTACGAGCAGTACTTC.

The DNA for the CDR3 is TGTGCCAGCAGCTTAGGGTATCTAGATGAGCAGTTCTTC. Translation: CASSLGYLDEQFF. The rearrangement joins TRBV7-2 to TRBJ2-1; D gene unclear. The germline V gene has CDR1 SGHTA and CDR2 FQGNSA. Trimming removed 1 base at V and 8 bases at J, with 9 bases between. The CDR3 covers 13 residues.